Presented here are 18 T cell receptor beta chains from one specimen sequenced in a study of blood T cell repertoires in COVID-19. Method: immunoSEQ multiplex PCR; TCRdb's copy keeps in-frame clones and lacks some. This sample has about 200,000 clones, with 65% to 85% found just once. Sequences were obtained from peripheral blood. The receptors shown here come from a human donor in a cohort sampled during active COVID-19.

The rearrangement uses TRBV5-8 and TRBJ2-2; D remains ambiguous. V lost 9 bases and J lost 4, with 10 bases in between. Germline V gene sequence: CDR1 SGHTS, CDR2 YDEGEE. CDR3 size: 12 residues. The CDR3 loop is CATPQVTGELFF. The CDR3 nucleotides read TGTGCCACCCCGCAGGTCACCGGGGAGCTGTTTTTT.

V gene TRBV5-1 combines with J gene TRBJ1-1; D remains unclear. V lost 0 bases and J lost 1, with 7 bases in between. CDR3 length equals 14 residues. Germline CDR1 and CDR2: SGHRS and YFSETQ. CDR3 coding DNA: TGCGCCAGCAGCTTGGGAACAGCGAACACTGAAGCTTTCTTT. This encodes CASSLGTANTEAFF.

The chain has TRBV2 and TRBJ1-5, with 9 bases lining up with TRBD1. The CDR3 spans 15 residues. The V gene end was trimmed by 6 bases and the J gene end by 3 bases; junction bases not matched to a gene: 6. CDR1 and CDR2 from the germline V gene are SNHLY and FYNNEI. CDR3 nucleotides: TGTGCCAGCAGCTCAGGACAGGGGCACAATCAGCCCCAGCATTTT. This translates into CASSSGQGHNQPQHF.

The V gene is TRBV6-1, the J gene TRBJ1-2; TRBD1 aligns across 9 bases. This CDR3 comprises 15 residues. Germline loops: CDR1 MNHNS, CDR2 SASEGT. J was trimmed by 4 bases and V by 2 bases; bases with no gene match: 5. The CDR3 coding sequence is TGTGCCAGCAGTGAAAACCGGGACAGGGTCTATGGCTACACCTTC. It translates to CASSENRDRVYGYTF.

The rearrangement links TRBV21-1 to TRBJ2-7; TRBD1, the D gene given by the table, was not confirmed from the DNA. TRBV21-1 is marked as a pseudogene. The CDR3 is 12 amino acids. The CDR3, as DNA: TGTGCCAGCAGCAAAGAGTACAGAGTTTCAGACTTC. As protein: CASSKEYRVSDF.

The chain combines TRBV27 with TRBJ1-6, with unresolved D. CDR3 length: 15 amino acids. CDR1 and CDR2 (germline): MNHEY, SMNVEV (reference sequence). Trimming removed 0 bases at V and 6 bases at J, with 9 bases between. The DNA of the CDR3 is TGTGCCAGCAGTTTATCTGGGCAGCTTAATTCACCCCTCCACTTT. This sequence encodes CASSLSGQLNSPLHF.

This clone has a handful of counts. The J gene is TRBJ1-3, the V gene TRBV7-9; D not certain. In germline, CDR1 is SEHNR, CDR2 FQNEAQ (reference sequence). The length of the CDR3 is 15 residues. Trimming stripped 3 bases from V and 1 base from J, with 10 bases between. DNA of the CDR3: TGTGCCAGCAGCTTTCCCTCGGGATCTGGAAACACCATATATTTT. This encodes CASSFPSGSGNTIYF.

The CDR3 is CASSLYDSWDRGNTIYF. The CDR3 coding sequence is TGTGCCAGCAGTTTATATGATTCCTGGGACAGGGGAAACACCATATATTTT. This chain connects TRBV28 to TRBJ1-3; 8 positions agree with TRBD1. V was pared by 1 base and J by 4 bases, with 9 bases of the junction left unmatched. The CDR3 totals 17 residues. Germline V gene lookup returns CDR1 MDHEN and CDR2 SYDVKM.

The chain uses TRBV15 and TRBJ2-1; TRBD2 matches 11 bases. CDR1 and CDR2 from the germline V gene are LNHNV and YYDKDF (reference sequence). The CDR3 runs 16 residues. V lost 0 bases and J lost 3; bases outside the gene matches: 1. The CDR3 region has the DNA TGTGCCACCAGCAGAGATGGACTAGCGGGCTACAATGAGCAGTTCTTC. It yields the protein CATSRDGLAGYNEQFF.

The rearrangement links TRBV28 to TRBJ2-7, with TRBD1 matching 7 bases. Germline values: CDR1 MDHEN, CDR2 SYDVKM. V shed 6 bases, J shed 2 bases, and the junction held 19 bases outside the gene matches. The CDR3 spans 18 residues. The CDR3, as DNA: TGTGCCAGCAGCCCCGGGGCCGTCGACAGGGTCCTCACCTACGAGCAGTACTTC. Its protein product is CASSPGAVDRVLTYEQYF.

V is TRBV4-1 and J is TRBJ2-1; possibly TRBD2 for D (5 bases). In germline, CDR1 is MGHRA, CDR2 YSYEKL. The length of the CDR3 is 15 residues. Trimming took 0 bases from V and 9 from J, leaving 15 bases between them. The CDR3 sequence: CASSQDGPRVGEQFF. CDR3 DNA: TGCGCCAGCAGCCAAGATGGGCCGCGGGTTGGTGAGCAGTTCTTC.

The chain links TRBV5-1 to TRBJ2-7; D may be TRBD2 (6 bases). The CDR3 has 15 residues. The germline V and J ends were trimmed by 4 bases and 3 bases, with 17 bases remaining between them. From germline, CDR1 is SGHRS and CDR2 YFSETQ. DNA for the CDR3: TGCGCCAGCAGCCCGGGGGACCTGGGGTACTACGAGCAGTACTTC. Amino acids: CASSPGDLGYYEQYF.

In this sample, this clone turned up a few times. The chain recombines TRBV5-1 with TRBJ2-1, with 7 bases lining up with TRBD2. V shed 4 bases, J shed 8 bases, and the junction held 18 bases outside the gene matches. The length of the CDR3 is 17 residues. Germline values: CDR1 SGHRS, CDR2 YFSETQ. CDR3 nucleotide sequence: TGCGCCAGCAGCCCCCGGACTAGAATCGGTCCGTTGGATGAGCAGTTCTTC. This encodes CASSPRTRIGPLDEQFF.

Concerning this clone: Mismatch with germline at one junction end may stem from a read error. CDR3 sequence reads: CASSLELAGEQFF. The CDR3 nucleotides are TGTGCTAGCAGCTTAGAACTAGCGGGGGAGCAGTTCTTC. This chain connects TRBV7-7 to TRBJ2-1; the match to TRBD2 covers 10 bases. Germline V gives CDR1 SSHAT, CDR2 FNYEAQ (reference sequence). This CDR3 has 13 amino acids.

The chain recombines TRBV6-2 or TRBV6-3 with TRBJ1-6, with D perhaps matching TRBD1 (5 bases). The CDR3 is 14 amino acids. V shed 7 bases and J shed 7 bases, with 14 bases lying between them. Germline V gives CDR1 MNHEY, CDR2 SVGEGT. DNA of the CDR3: TGTGCCAGCACCCCACAGGCTCGCAATTCACCCCTCCACTTT. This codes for CASTPQARNSPLHF.

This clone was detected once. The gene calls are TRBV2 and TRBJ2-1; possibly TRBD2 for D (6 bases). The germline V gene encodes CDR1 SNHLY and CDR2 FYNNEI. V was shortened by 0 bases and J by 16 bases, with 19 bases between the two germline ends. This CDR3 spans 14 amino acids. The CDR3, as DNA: TGTGCCAGCAGTGAAGCGCTTCAGTGGGGGGTGAACTTCTTC. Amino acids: CASSEALQWGVNFF. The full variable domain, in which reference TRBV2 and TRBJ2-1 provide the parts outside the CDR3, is EPEVTQTPSHQVTQMGQEVILRCVPISNHLYFYWYRQILGQKVEFLVSFYNNEISEKSEIFDDQFSVERPDGSNFTLKIRSTKLEDSAMYFCASSEALQWGVNFFGPGTRLTVL.

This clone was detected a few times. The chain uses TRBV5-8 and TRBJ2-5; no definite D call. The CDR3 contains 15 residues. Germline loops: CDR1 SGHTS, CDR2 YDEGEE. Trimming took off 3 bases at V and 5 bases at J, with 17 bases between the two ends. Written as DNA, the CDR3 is TGTGCCAGCAGCTCCGACGGGTTGGGTACTGAGACCCAGTACTTC. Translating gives CASSSDGLGTETQYF.

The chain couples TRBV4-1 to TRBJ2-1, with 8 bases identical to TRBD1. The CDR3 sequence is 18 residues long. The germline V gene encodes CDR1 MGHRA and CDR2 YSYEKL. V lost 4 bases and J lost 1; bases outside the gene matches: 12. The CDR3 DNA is TGCGCCAGCAGCCTCAGGGGGCCCCCACCATGGTCCTACAATGAGCAGTTCTTC. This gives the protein CASSLRGPPPWSYNEQFF.